The rows below give T cell receptor beta chains drawn from one sample of a study of cytomegalovirus exposure and HLA in healthy donors. Measured with immunoSEQ multiplex PCR; TCRdb has only the in-frame clones, and not every one. The table shows 49,000 or so clones, with around 82% occurring only once. The sequenced sample consisted of PBMCs. The receptors were gathered from a boy between 10 and 17 years old in good health and CMV-seropositive. Each CDR3 is given with its conserved first and last residue. D genes are given only for firm matches. The size of a clone is reported for some rows only, either as once, few or many, or as a class for expanded clones.

j_gene: TRBJ1-1
v_gene: TRBV7-8
abundance: NA
d_gene: NA
CDR3nt: TGTGCCAGCAGTTCGCAGGCGGGGTTGCTTTTCACTGAAGCTTTCTTT
CDR3aa: CASSSQAGLLFTEAFF

j_gene: TRBJ2-2
v_gene: TRBV7-3
abundance: once
d_gene: NA
CDR3nt: TGTGCCAGCAGCCTTCGGGAGGGGGAGCTGTTTTTT
CDR3aa: CASSLREGELFF

j_gene: TRBJ2-7
v_gene: TRBV4-1
abundance: NA
d_gene: TRBD1
CDR3nt: TGCGCCAGCAGCCAACTGGGACAGAAGTTGTACGAGCAGTACTTC
CDR3aa: CASSQLGQKLYEQYF

j_gene: TRBJ2-3
v_gene: TRBV19
abundance: few
d_gene: NA
CDR3nt: TGTGCCAGCCGTAGGAACGGAGGGGTCCCAGATACGCAGTATTTT
CDR3aa: CASRRNGGVPDTQYF

j_gene: TRBJ2-5
v_gene: TRBV5-1
abundance: NA
d_gene: TRBD2
CDR3nt: TGCGCCAGCAGCTTGGTGCCCATACGGGGGGGTGGAGAGACCCAGTACTTC
CDR3aa: CASSLVPIRGGGETQYF

j_gene: TRBJ2-1
v_gene: TRBV9
abundance: NA
d_gene: TRBD2
CDR3nt: TGTGCCAGCAGCGTAGACAGCGGGGGCTACAATGAGCAGTTCTTC
CDR3aa: CASSVDSGGYNEQFF

j_gene: TRBJ1-1
v_gene: TRBV6-5
abundance: NA
d_gene: NA
CDR3nt: TGTGCCATCGGGCGGGGCAGTGAAGCTTTCTTT
CDR3aa: CAIGRGSEAFF

j_gene: TRBJ1-5
v_gene: TRBV6-6
abundance: once
d_gene: NA
CDR3nt: TGTGCCAGCAGCGAAGAGGAGGGCAATCAGCCCCAGCATTTT
CDR3aa: CASSEEEGNQPQHF

j_gene: TRBJ2-7
v_gene: TRBV19
abundance: few
d_gene: NA
CDR3nt: TGTGCCAGTAGTATAGGGGCAGCCAGCTCCTACGAGCAGTACTTC
CDR3aa: CASSIGAASSYEQYF

j_gene: TRBJ1-1
v_gene: TRBV6-5
abundance: few
d_gene: NA
CDR3nt: TGTGCCAGCAGTTACGGGGGGGACACTGAAGCTTTCTTT
CDR3aa: CASSYGGDTEAFF

j_gene: TRBJ2-1
v_gene: TRBV7-8
abundance: NA
d_gene: NA
CDR3nt: TGTGCCAGCAGCTTCCGCGAAAGCTTTGGCGCGGGGGCCAACAATGAGCAGTTCTTC
CDR3aa: CASSFRESFGAGANNEQFF

j_gene: TRBJ2-2
v_gene: TRBV29-1
abundance: once
d_gene: NA
CDR3nt: TGCAGCGTTGAAGATCTGGGCACTGGGACCGGGGAGCTGTTTTTT
CDR3aa: CSVEDLGTGTGELFF

j_gene: TRBJ2-2
v_gene: TRBV4-1
abundance: NA
d_gene: NA
CDR3nt: TGCGCCAGCAGCCAAGTCTACCCCGGGGAGCTGTTTTTT
CDR3aa: CASSQVYPGELFF

j_gene: TRBJ2-7
v_gene: TRBV10-1
abundance: NA
d_gene: NA
CDR3nt: TGCGCCAGCCCAGTCCTTCAGGATCTCTCCTACGAGCAGTACTTC
CDR3aa: CASPVLQDLSYEQYF

j_gene: TRBJ2-5
v_gene: TRBV6-6
abundance: NA
d_gene: NA
CDR3nt: TGTGCCAGCAGTTACGGGGGGGAGACCCAGTACTTC
CDR3aa: CASSYGGETQYF

j_gene: TRBJ2-1
v_gene: TRBV5-1
abundance: NA
d_gene: NA
CDR3nt: TGCGCCAGCAGCTTCAGAAGTCTCTACAATGAGCAGTTCTTC
CDR3aa: CASSFRSLYNEQFF

j_gene: TRBJ2-5
v_gene: TRBV10-1
abundance: NA
d_gene: NA
CDR3nt: TGCGCCAGCGGGGCAACGGTTGAGACCCAGTACTTC
CDR3aa: CASGATVETQYF

j_gene: TRBJ1-5
v_gene: TRBV6-5
abundance: few
d_gene: TRBD1
CDR3nt: TGTGCCAGCAGTTACCAGGGGGATAGCAATCAGCCCCAGCATTTT
CDR3aa: CASSYQGDSNQPQHF

j_gene: TRBJ2-3
v_gene: TRBV7-3
abundance: NA
d_gene: NA
CDR3nt: TGTGCCAGCAGCGAGGGGGGGTTAGATACGCAGTATTTT
CDR3aa: CASSEGGLDTQYF

j_gene: TRBJ1-5
v_gene: TRBV7-9
abundance: NA
d_gene: NA
CDR3nt: TGTGCCAGCAGTAAAGGGGAGGGGATTCAGCCCCAGCATTTT
CDR3aa: CASSKGEGIQPQHF

j_gene: TRBJ1-2
v_gene: TRBV29-1
abundance: NA
d_gene: NA
CDR3nt: TGCAGCGTTGTCGTCGTATTCGACAGCTTCAACTATGGCTACACCTTC
CDR3aa: CSVVVVFDSFNYGYTF

j_gene: TRBJ2-1
v_gene: TRBV4-1
abundance: NA
d_gene: NA
CDR3nt: TGCGCCAGCAGCCAACTGGGCCTCAATGAGCAGTTCTTC
CDR3aa: CASSQLGLNEQFF

j_gene: TRBJ1-5
v_gene: TRBV7-9
abundance: NA
d_gene: NA
CDR3nt: TGTTCCAGCAGCAGTGACATCGGTTATAGCAATCAGCCCCAGCATTTT
CDR3aa: CSSSSDIGYSNQPQHF

j_gene: TRBJ2-5
v_gene: TRBV4-1
abundance: NA
d_gene: NA
CDR3nt: TGCGCCAGCAGCCAGCCCCCGTTGAGGGCCCTGGGGAGCCAAGAGACCCAGTACTTC
CDR3aa: CASSQPPLRALGSQETQYF

j_gene: TRBJ1-5
v_gene: TRBV15
abundance: NA
d_gene: NA
CDR3nt: TGTGCCACCAGCAGAGACGAGGCGGGGGATCAGCCCCAGCATTTT
CDR3aa: CATSRDEAGDQPQHF

j_gene: TRBJ1-5
v_gene: TRBV5-1
abundance: NA
d_gene: TRBD1
CDR3nt: TGCGCCAGCAGTCAGGGGGTAGGTCAGCCCCAGCATTTT
CDR3aa: CASSQGVGQPQHF

j_gene: TRBJ1-5
v_gene: TRBV4-1
abundance: NA
d_gene: NA
CDR3nt: TGCGCCAGCAGCCAAGCGTCCGGGGGAAGGGGTCAACTGCCCCAGCATTTT
CDR3aa: CASSQASGGRGQLPQHF

j_gene: TRBJ2-7
v_gene: TRBV10-3
abundance: NA
d_gene: NA
CDR3nt: TGTGCCATCAGTGAGACGATAACAAGCTACGAGCAGTACTTC
CDR3aa: CAISETITSYEQYF

j_gene: TRBJ2-3
v_gene: TRBV2
abundance: NA
d_gene: TRBD2
CDR3nt: TGTGCCAGCAGCGAGGGACTAGCGGGGGCTTACGATACGCAGTATTTT
CDR3aa: CASSEGLAGAYDTQYF

j_gene: TRBJ1-2
v_gene: TRBV6-1
abundance: NA
d_gene: NA
CDR3nt: TGTGCCAGCAGGATGGGGGAGGGCTATGGCTACACCTTC
CDR3aa: CASRMGEGYGYTF

j_gene: TRBJ2-3
v_gene: TRBV6-4
abundance: NA
d_gene: NA
CDR3nt: TGTGCCAGCAGTGACTCTATTACCGGGGATACGCAGTATTTT
CDR3aa: CASSDSITGDTQYF

j_gene: TRBJ2-1
v_gene: TRBV6-6
abundance: NA
d_gene: NA
CDR3nt: TGTGCCAGCAGGTCCCTGGCTAGCCCTGAGCAGTTCTTC
CDR3aa: CASRSLASPEQFF

j_gene: TRBJ1-2
v_gene: TRBV15
abundance: once
d_gene: TRBD1
CDR3nt: TGTGCCACCAGCGCGAATCTGGACAGGGGTTATGGCTACACCTTC
CDR3aa: CATSANLDRGYGYTF

j_gene: TRBJ1-2
v_gene: TRBV7-6
abundance: NA
d_gene: TRBD1
CDR3nt: TGTGCCAGCAGCTTAGTTGCAGGGGGCGACTATGGCTACACCTTC
CDR3aa: CASSLVAGGDYGYTF

j_gene: TRBJ1-1
v_gene: TRBV6-1
abundance: once
d_gene: NA
CDR3nt: TGTGCCAGCAGTACGGAAAGGAGCACTGAAGCTTTCTTT
CDR3aa: CASSTERSTEAFF

j_gene: TRBJ1-1
v_gene: TRBV7-9
abundance: NA
d_gene: NA
CDR3nt: TGTGCCAGCAGCCCTATACAGAGGAACACTGAAGCTTTCTTT
CDR3aa: CASSPIQRNTEAFF

j_gene: TRBJ1-2
v_gene: TRBV5-4
abundance: NA
d_gene: NA
CDR3nt: TGTGCCAGCAGCTTGGATTCTTATGGCTACACCTTC
CDR3aa: CASSLDSYGYTF

j_gene: TRBJ2-1
v_gene: TRBV21-1
abundance: NA
d_gene: NA
CDR3nt: TGTGCCAGCGGCGGGACTAGGGTGTTCTTC
CDR3aa: CASGGTRVFF

j_gene: TRBJ2-7
v_gene: TRBV12-5
abundance: once
d_gene: NA
CDR3nt: TGTGCTAGTGGTTCCAAGCTCCCGGCCTACGAGCAGTACTTC
CDR3aa: CASGSKLPAYEQYF